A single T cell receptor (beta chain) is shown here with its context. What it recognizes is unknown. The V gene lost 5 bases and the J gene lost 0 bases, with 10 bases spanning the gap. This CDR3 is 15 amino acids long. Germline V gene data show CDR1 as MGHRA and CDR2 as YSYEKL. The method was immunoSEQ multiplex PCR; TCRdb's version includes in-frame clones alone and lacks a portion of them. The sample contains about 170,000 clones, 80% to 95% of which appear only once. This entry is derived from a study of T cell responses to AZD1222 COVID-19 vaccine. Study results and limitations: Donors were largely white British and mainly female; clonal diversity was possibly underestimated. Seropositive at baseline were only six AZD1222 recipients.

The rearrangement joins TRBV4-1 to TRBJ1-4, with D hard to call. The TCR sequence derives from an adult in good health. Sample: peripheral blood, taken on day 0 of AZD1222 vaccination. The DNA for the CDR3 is TGCGCCAGCAGCTTAGACGGTCCAACTAATGAAAAACTGTTTTTT. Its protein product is CASSLDGPTNEKLFF.